This paragraph covers one T cell receptor beta chain sequence. Clones were sequenced by immunoSEQ multiplex PCR, and TCRdb holds only the in-frame ones, with some missing. The sample yields about 150,000 clones, approximately 94% seen once. This CDR3 has 14 amino acids. Germline V CDR1 and CDR2: MNHEY, SVGAGI. Trimming shortened V by 6 bases and J by 4 bases, and 12 bases separated the two germline ends. This sample was included in a study of control samples from healthy donors and cancer patients. Sequenced: blood. The V gene is TRBV6-5, the J gene TRBJ2-2, with D tentatively TRBD1 (6 bases). This receptor was obtained from a man between 18 and 29 years old in good health. The CDR3 DNA follows: TGTGCCAGCAGCCAACAACAGGGCACCGGGGAGCTGTTTTTT. This translates into CASSQQQGTGELFF.